The present entry profiles one TCR beta chain with its context. The sample originates from a study of blood T cell repertoires in COVID-19. In the study overall: The United States, Italy and Spain were the sources of the acute and convalescent COVID-19 samples. T cells, B-cell-depleted T cells, or PBMCs supplied cDNA or gDNA.

The CDR3 spans 13 residues. Germline trimming cut 10 bases from V and 6 bases from J; bases unmatched to any gene: 9. In germline, CDR1 is WNHNN, CDR2 SYGVQD (reference sequence). Original analysis: Reference gene primer amplification in the assay estimated nucleated cell counts. TCRdb keeps only in-frame clones here, not all; method: immunoSEQ multiplex PCR. V, J and clone size are those of that table, while D and trimming were read from the DNA. The sample consists of 55,000 to 75,000 clones, about 81% of them appearing once. V gene TRBV10-1 combines with J gene TRBJ1-5; 7 nucleotides line up with TRBD1. Input material: peripheral blood. This TCR was recovered from a man older than 75 with acute or convalescent COVID-19. The CDR3 nucleotides read TGCGCCAACGTCACAGGGGTGACTCAGCCCCAGCATTTT. This translates into CANVTGVTQPQHF.